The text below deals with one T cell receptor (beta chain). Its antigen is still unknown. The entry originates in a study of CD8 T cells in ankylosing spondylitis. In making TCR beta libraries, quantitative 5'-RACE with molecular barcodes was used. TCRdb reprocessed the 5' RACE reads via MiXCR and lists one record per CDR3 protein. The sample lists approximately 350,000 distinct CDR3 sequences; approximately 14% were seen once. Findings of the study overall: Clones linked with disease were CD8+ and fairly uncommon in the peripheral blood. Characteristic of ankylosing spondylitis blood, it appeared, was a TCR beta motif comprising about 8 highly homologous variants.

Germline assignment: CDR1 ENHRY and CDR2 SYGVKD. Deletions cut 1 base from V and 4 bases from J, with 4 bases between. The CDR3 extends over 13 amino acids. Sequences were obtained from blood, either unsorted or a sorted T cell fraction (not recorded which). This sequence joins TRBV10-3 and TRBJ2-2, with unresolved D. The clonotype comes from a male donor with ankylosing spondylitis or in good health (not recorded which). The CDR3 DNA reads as TGTGCCATCAGTGAGTTAAGCACCGGGGAGCTGTTTTTT. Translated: CAISELSTGELFF.